This TCR beta chain was sequenced during a study of blood T cell repertoires in COVID-19. TCRdb's copy holds only in-frame clones and misses some; the assay was immunoSEQ multiplex PCR. Here the sample spans some 60,000 clones, approximately 82% being singletons. From germline, CDR1 is SGHNT and CDR2 YYREEE (reference sequence). The CDR3 loop spans 15 amino acids. V shed 0 bases and J shed 7 bases, with 17 bases lying between them. The chain employs TRBV5-4 and TRBJ2-7, with TRBD2 as a possible D gene (6 bases). Sequenced material: peripheral blood. This sequence was found in a woman older than 75 with acute or convalescent COVID-19. The CDR3 spells CASSLDYLHREEQYF. DNA of the CDR3: TGTGCCAGCAGCTTGGACTACCTTCACCGGGAGGAGCAGTACTTC.